The 18 T cell receptor beta chains in this list originate from one sample, sequenced in a study of T cells in Graves' hyperthyroidism and ophthalmopathy. Amplified TCR beta CDR3 regions derived from RNA transcripts. A set of HTBI primers served as the primers for a first-round RT-PCR of the TCR CDR3. TCRdb analysed the multiplex PCR reads with MiXCR anew, one entry per CDR3 protein. The sample holds fewer than 600,000 distinct CDR3 sequences; 13% to 15% are singletons and the top ten take about a sixth. Source material: blood. The receptors originated from a woman aged 18-29 years with Graves' hyperthyroidism.

At least ten counts were recorded for this clonotype. CDR3 loop: CASSLARGLNTEAFF. Written as DNA, the CDR3 is TGTGCCAGCAGCTTAGCGCGCGGGTTGAACACTGAAGCTTTCTTT. The chain carries TRBV7-2 and TRBJ1-1; D not certain. The CDR3 extends over 15 amino acids. Germline lookup yields CDR1 SGHTA and CDR2 FQGNSA. Trimming cost V 0 bases and J 0 bases, with 8 bases left between them.

The chain recombines TRBV5-1 with TRBJ1-6; a possible D gene is TRBD1 (5 bases). Germline values: CDR1 SGHRS, CDR2 YFSETQ. This CDR3 has 19 residues. V was shortened by 0 bases and J by 0 bases, with 16 bases between the two germline ends. The CDR3 sequence is CASSLEGLPPSSYNSPLHF. The CDR3 DNA reads TGCGCCAGCAGCTTGGAGGGGCTCCCCCCGAGCTCCTATAATTCACCCCTCCACTTT.

This clonotype was observed a few times. The chain couples TRBV24-1 to TRBJ2-1; perhaps TRBD1 as D (6 bases). Trimming shortened V by 6 bases and J by 5 bases, and 16 bases separated the two germline ends. Germline values: CDR1 KGHDR, CDR2 SFDVKD. The CDR3 has 15 residues. The CDR3 region is CATSLLGAGNNEQFF. The CDR3 nucleotides read TGTGCCACCAGTCTACTGGGGGCAGGGAACAATGAGCAGTTCTTC.

This clonotype was recorded many times. V is TRBV7-3 and J is TRBJ2-1, with TRBD2 identical over 9 bases. CDR3 length equals 16 residues. Germline V gene sequence: CDR1 SGHTA, CDR2 FQGTGA. The V and J ends lost 5 bases and 8 bases, in that order; junction bases with no gene match: 13. In DNA, the CDR3 is TGTGCCAGCAGCAAAGAACCGGGACTAGCCGGACATGAGCAGTTCTTC. As protein: CASSKEPGLAGHEQFF. Full variable domain (outside the CDR3, taken from reference TRBV7-3 and TRBJ2-1): GAGVSQTPSNKVTEKGKYVELRCDPISGHTALYWYRQSLGQGPEFLIYFQGTGAADDSGLPNDRFFAVRPEGSVSTLKIQRTERGDSAVYLCASSKEPGLAGHEQFFGPGTRLTVL.

The sample holds a few counts of this clonotype. The rearrangement links TRBV10-2 to TRBJ2-7, with D perhaps assigned TRBD1 or TRBD2 (5 bases each). Germline values: CDR1 WSHSY, CDR2 SAAADI. V lost 8 bases and J lost 2, with 19 bases in between. This CDR3 comprises 15 residues. The CDR3 DNA is TGCGCCAGCTGCAGAAGGGACGGAGGAACCTACGAGCAGTACTTC. This sequence encodes CASCRRDGGTYEQYF.

This clonotype was counted a few times. The chain recombines TRBV5-1 with TRBJ2-5; 10 bases fit TRBD2. Per germline, CDR1 SGHRS and CDR2 YFSETQ. This CDR3 is 16 amino acids long. The ends lost 4 bases at V and 5 bases at J; junction bases unmatched: 11. DNA for the CDR3: TGCGCCAGCAGCACAAGGACTAGCGGACCCGGGGAGACCCAGTACTTC. It is translated as CASSTRTSGPGETQYF.

As regards this clonotype: At one of its ends the junction is not consistent with the germline gene, which may arise from a read error. The chain is built from TRBV4-1 and TRBJ1-1; D is perhaps TRBD1 (6 bases). The CDR3 runs 14 residues. Germline assignment: CDR1 MGHRA and CDR2 YSYEKL. The CDR3 sequence is CASSQDSGVTETFF. CDR3 bases: TGCGCCAGCAGCCAAGACTCAGGGGTCACTGAAACTTTCTTT.

CDR3 DNA: TGCAGCGGCTGGACTGCCCAAGAGACCCAGTACTTC. Encoded protein: CSGWTAQETQYF. V is TRBV29-1 and J is TRBJ2-5, with D possibly being TRBD2 (5 bases). The CDR3 is 12 residues long. Germline lookup yields CDR1 SQVTM and CDR2 ANQGSEA. The V and J ends lost 7 bases and 1 base respectively, with 10 bases between them.

This clonotype was seen ten or more times. The genes are TRBV24-1 and TRBJ2-1; D could derive from TRBD1 or TRBD2 (6 bases each). Deletions cut 10 bases from V and 6 bases from J, with 15 bases between. Germline lookup yields CDR1 KGHDR and CDR2 SFDVKD. The CDR3 is made up of 13 amino acids. CDR3 nucleotides: TGTGCCACTGCCAGGGGAGGCCGCAATGAGCAGTTCTTC. It encodes CATARGGRNEQFF.

This clonotype was counted ten times or more. This sequence joins TRBV3-1 and TRBJ1-4, with 8 nucleotides matching TRBD1. Germline loops: CDR1 LGHDT, CDR2 YNNKEL (reference sequence). The ends lost 4 bases at V and 5 bases at J; junction bases unmatched: 6. This CDR3 comprises 15 residues. The CDR3 sequence is CASSPWDRPNEKLFF. The CDR3 nucleotides read TGTGCCAGCAGCCCTTGGGACAGGCCCAATGAAAAACTGTTTTTT.

The rearrangement uses TRBV28 and TRBJ1-6; D is unresolved. The CDR3 contains 15 residues. Germline CDR1 reads MDHEN; CDR2 reads SYDVKM. Trimming pared 5 bases from V and 0 bases from J, leaving 8 bases between. The CDR3 sequence is CASSPVSSYNSPLHF. As DNA, the CDR3 is TGTGCCAGCAGTCCAGTGAGCTCCTATAATTCACCCCTCCACTTT.

In its sample, this clonotype was seen many times. V is TRBV7-8 and J is TRBJ1-1; D possibly corresponds to TRBD1 (6 bases). V lost 5 bases and J 1 base, leaving 14 bases between the germline ends. Germline V gene data show CDR1 as SGHVS and CDR2 as FQNEAQ. The CDR3 consists of 15 residues. CDR3 in DNA: TGTGCCAGCAGCCCGTCCTGGACAGCGAACACTGAAGCTTTCTTT. This sequence encodes CASSPSWTANTEAFF.

In its sample, this clonotype was seen many times. The chain combines TRBV18 with TRBJ2-1; a weak D match, TRBD2 (5 bases). CDR1 KGHSH and CDR2 LQKENI come from the germline V gene. The CDR3 is made up of 14 amino acids. The V end was cut by 5 bases, the J end by 9 bases, with 17 bases between. CDR3 sequence: CASSSPERGSEQFF. CDR3 coding DNA: TGTGCCAGCTCATCGCCCGAACGAGGGAGTGAGCAGTTCTTC.

In this sample, this clonotype turned up many times. The junction shows a germline mismatch at one end, possibly a read error. The chain is built from TRBV5-6 and TRBJ1-1, with D unclear. The CDR3 is 13 amino acids. The V gene's germline CDR1 is SGHDT and CDR2 YYEEEE. CDR3 residues: CASTLYGGTEAFF. DNA of the CDR3: TGTGCCAGCACCTTGTACGGAGGCACTGAAGCTTTCTTT.

The V and J genes are TRBV4-2 and TRBJ2-5; the match to TRBD2 covers 10 bases. The CDR3 is made up of 15 amino acids. Looked up from germline, CDR1 is LGHNA and CDR2 is YNFKEQ. Germline trimming cut 0 bases from V and 9 bases from J; bases unmatched to any gene: 7. The CDR3 region has the DNA TGTGCCAGCAGCCAAGATCCCCAGCGGGAGGGGCCCCAGTACTTC. The encoded protein is CASSQDPQREGPQYF.

This clonotype was observed a few times. CDR3 in DNA: TGTGCCATCAGTGAGTCGGCGGGAATAGGAGAAAACATTCAGTACTTC. Its translation is CAISESAGIGENIQYF. The V gene is TRBV10-3, the J gene TRBJ2-4, with D tentatively TRBD2 (6 bases). Trimming shortened V by 0 bases and J by 5 bases, and 14 bases separated the two germline ends. This CDR3 has 16 amino acids. Germline V gene lookup returns CDR1 ENHRY and CDR2 SYGVKD.

This clonotype turned up a few times. This chain connects TRBV20-1 to TRBJ2-4, with TRBD1 as a possible D gene (6 bases). The CDR3 has 14 residues. V was pared by 5 bases and J by 8 bases, with 19 bases between. Germline V gives CDR1 DFQATT, CDR2 SNEGSKA (reference sequence). The chain's CDR3 is CSAHVQGGEYIQYF. The CDR3 region has the DNA TGCAGTGCTCACGTACAAGGGGGAGAGTACATTCAGTACTTC.

This clonotype was seen ten or more times. J is TRBJ2-7 and V is TRBV20-1; D call uncertain. Trimming took off 6 bases at V and 0 bases at J, with 15 bases between the two ends. The CDR3 extends over 14 amino acids. Per the germline V gene, CDR1 is DFQATT and CDR2 is SNEGSKA (reference sequence). The DNA for the CDR3 is TGCAGTGCAACCCCGAACGGGTACTCCTACGAGCAGTACTTC. It encodes CSATPNGYSYEQYF.